The entry below gives a single T cell receptor (beta chain) sequence along with its context. TCRdb independently ran MiXCR on the RACE reads; one entry per CDR3 protein. The table shows 330,000 or so distinct CDR3 sequences, with more than 5% occurring only once. The sample's time point: patch test 2, 6 weeks after DPC sensitization. Treatment meaning: therapeutic diphenylcyclopropenone sensitization with weekly scalp DPC. The ends were cut back, 4 bases at V and 6 bases at J, with 1 base in the middle. Germline V gene lookup returns CDR1 SNHLY and CDR2 FYNNEI. The CDR3 runs 10 residues. These data are taken from a study of human T cells and chemical hapten exposure. Study at large: Alopecia universalis, totalis or areata was present in patients who were mostly female.

Sequences were derived from whole blood, sampled in connection with sensitization to the hapten diphenylcyclopropenone (DPC). The chain recombines TRBV2 with TRBJ2-1; D unclear. The sequence derives from a woman aged 18-30 years with alopecia areata. Some clones in this sample may be carry-over from other donors' samples. CDR3 nucleotides: TGTGCCAGCAGTGCCAATGAGCAGTTCTTC. Protein: CASSANEQFF.